A selection of T cell receptor beta chains follows, all from one sample in a study of breast tumors, draining lymph nodes, adjacent tissues. TCRdb re-analysed the multiplex PCR reads in MiXCR, keeping a single row per CDR3 protein. The sample lists around 130,000 distinct CDR3 sequences, 21% occurring once. Sequencing was carried out using axillary lymph node tissue. Every receptor here comes from a female donor with breast cancer. Some clones in this sample may be carry-over from other donors' samples. Each CDR3 is given with its conserved first and last residue. The D gene is left open where the match is weak. The size entry is marked missing in some rows and otherwise reads once, few, many or a size class.

>many|TRBD2|TRBV5-5|TRBJ2-1
TGTGCCAGCAGCTCCCTAGCGGGAGCTTACAATGAGCAGTTCTTC
CASSSLAGAYNEQFF
>few|-|TRBV6-1|TRBJ1-5
TGTGCCAGCAGTGTCATCATCGATAGCAATCAGCCCCAGCATTTT
CASSVIIDSNQPQHF
>-|-|TRBV9|TRBJ1-1
TGTGCCAGCAGCGTGAGTGATGGTACAGGAGTGACTGAAGCTTTCTTT
CASSVSDGTGVTEAFF
>many|TRBD2|TRBV29-1|TRBJ2-7
TGCAGCGTCCCTAGCGGGAGTAGTATCGGATACGAGCAGTACTTC
CSVPSGSSIGYEQYF
>many|-|TRBV20-1|TRBJ1-5
TGCAGTGCTAGTCTTTTAGGTCAGCCCCAGCATTTT
CSASLLGQPQHF
>many|-|TRBV12-3/TRBV12-4|TRBJ2-1
TGTGCCAGCAGTTTAAGCGATCCTCCCCAGTTCTTC
CASSLSDPPQFF
>many|-|TRBV4-2|TRBJ2-7
TGTGCCAGCAGCCAAGGACAGGCGGGGCCCGAGCAGTACTTC
CASSQGQAGPEQYF
>-|TRBD2|TRBV4-2|TRBJ2-2
TGTGCCAGCAGCCCAGCGGGAGTGAACACCGGGGAGCTGTTTTTT
CASSPAGVNTGELFF
>many|-|TRBV12-3/TRBV12-4|TRBJ2-5
TGTGCCAGCAGCCCTCAGGGCCGGGAGACCCAGTACTTC
CASSPQGRETQYF
>few|-|TRBV3-1|TRBJ2-6
TGTGCCAGCAGCCAAGAGGGGCTAGGGGCCAACGTCCTGACTTTC
CASSQEGLGANVLTF
>many|TRBD1|TRBV16|TRBJ2-5
TGTGCCAGCAGCCAATCGGGCAGGGGGCAGCGAGGGCAAGAGACCCAGTACTTC
CASSQSGRGQRGQETQYF
>many|-|TRBV6-5|TRBJ1-3
TGTGCCAGCACCACGACAGGTTTCGACACCATATATTTT
CASTTTGFDTIYF
>-|-|TRBV20-1|TRBJ2-3
TGCAGTGCGAGAGGGGGAGTTGGGACAGATACGCAGTATTTT
CSARGGVGTDTQYF
>many|TRBD2|TRBV20-1|TRBJ2-2
TGCAGTGCTAGAGAGGGGCTAGCGGGAGGATCCGGGGAGCTGTTTTTT
CSAREGLAGGSGELFF
>many|-|TRBV11-2|TRBJ2-1
TGTGCCAGCAGCTATCCTTTGGGTGAGCAGTTCTTC
CASSYPLGEQFF
>many|-|TRBV5-5|TRBJ1-4
TGTGCCAGCAGCGAGGGGAGGAAGAAGGATTTT
CASSEGRKKDF
>-|TRBD2|TRBV28|TRBJ2-1
TGTGCCAGCAGTACTCGAGCGGGGGGACTTTACAATGAGCAGTTCTTC
CASSTRAGGLYNEQFF
>many|-|TRBV27|TRBJ2-7
TGTGCCAGCAGTACGAGCTCCTACGAGCAGTACTTC
CASSTSSYEQYF
>many|-|TRBV12-3/TRBV12-4|TRBJ2-3
TGTGCCAGCAGTTCCCTCGACAGGCTCGCAGATACGCAGTATTTT
CASSSLDRLADTQYF
>many|TRBD2|TRBV20-1|TRBJ2-1
TGCAGTGCTACCATAGCGGGAGGGGCCTACAATGAGCAGTTCTTC
CSATIAGGAYNEQFF
>many|TRBD2|TRBV20-1|TRBJ2-3
TGCAGTGCTCGACCCGGGGAGGGCCGAGGCACAGATACGCAGTATTTT
CSARPGEGRGTDTQYF
>many|TRBD2|TRBV7-9|TRBJ2-1
TGTGCCAGCAGCTTGATTGCGGGAGACCACAATGAGCAGTTCTTC
CASSLIAGDHNEQFF
>-|-|TRBV11-2|TRBJ2-2
TGTGCCAGCAGGACCCCCCCCCGCCAACGTGGAAAAGACACCGGGGAGCTGTTTTTT
CASRTPPRQRGKDTGELFF
>-|-|TRBV9|TRBJ1-2
TGTGCCAGCAGCGTAGGGACTAACTATGGCTACACCTTC
CASSVGTNYGYTF
>many|-|TRBV7-9|TRBJ2-7
TGTGCCAGCAGCCCACCCGACAAAAAGGGATACGAGCAGTACTTC
CASSPPDKKGYEQYF
>-|TRBD2|TRBV12-3/TRBV12-4|TRBJ2-3
TGCGCCAGCAGATTACGAAGCGGGAGGTTATCCGATACGCAGTATTTT
CASRLRSGRLSDTQYF
>many|-|TRBV20-1|TRBJ2-5
TGCAGTGCTAGAGATGGGAGGACTATACAAGAGACCCAGTACTTC
CSARDGRTIQETQYF
>many|-|TRBV30|TRBJ2-3
TGTGCCTGGAGAGGGAGTTTTTCAGATACGCAGTATTTT
CAWRGSFSDTQYF
>-|-|TRBV20-1|TRBJ1-6
TGCAGTGCTAGCGATTCGGCGGGGAGGCGGAATTCACCCCTCCACTTT
CSASDSAGRRNSPLHF
>-|-|TRBV7-9|TRBJ1-5
TGTGCCAGCAGCCTGATAGCAAGCAATCAGCCCCAGCATTTC
CASSLIASNQPQHF
>many|-|TRBV9|TRBJ2-3
TGTGCCAGCAGCGTAGTAGGATCCCCCACAGATACGCAGTATTTT
CASSVVGSPTDTQYF
>many|TRBD2|TRBV6-2/TRBV6-3|TRBJ2-7
TGTGCCAGCACTAAGTGGAGCGGGAGGGCCGACGAGCAGTACTTC
CASTKWSGRADEQYF
>many|TRBD1|TRBV19|TRBJ2-7
TGTGCCAGTAGTCGACAGGGGATCGCCTACGAGCAGTACTTC
CASSRQGIAYEQYF
>-|-|TRBV3-1|TRBJ2-7
TGTGCCAGCAGCCAAGATGTCTACGAGCAGTACTTC
CASSQDVYEQYF
>many|TRBD2|TRBV9|TRBJ2-7
TGTGCCAGCAGCGTAGATCCTAGCGGCTCCTACGAGCAGTACTTC
CASSVDPSGSYEQYF
>many|-|TRBV5-1|TRBJ1-5
TGCGCCAGCAGCTTGTTCGGGCAGAAAAATCAGCCCCAGCATTTT
CASSLFGQKNQPQHF
>many|-|TRBV30|TRBJ2-1
TGTGCCTGGAGTGCACCGGGACCCTTCTATGAGCAGTTCTTC
CAWSAPGPFYEQFF
>many|-|TRBV20-1|TRBJ2-3
TGCAGTGCAAGAGCATTCGGGTTACATACGCAGTATTTT
CSARAFGLHTQYF
>many|-|TRBV29-1|TRBJ2-2
TGCAGCGTCGCCCCCCCTGGTAACACCGGGGAGCTGTTTTTT
CSVAPPGNTGELFF
>many|TRBD2|TRBV2|TRBJ2-7
TGTGCCAGCAGGAGACTAGCGGGAGGATTCGAGCAGTACTTC
CASRRLAGGFEQYF
>many|TRBD2|TRBV20-1|TRBJ2-3
TGCAGTCCGCTTAAAAGCGCGGGGGGTAGTCATACGCAGTATTTT
CSPLKSAGGSHTQYF
>many|TRBD2|TRBV11-3|TRBJ2-5
TGTGCCAGCAGCTCCCCGGGGCTAGCGGGAGAGTACCAAGAGACCCAGTACTTC
CASSSPGLAGEYQETQYF
>many|TRBD1|TRBV5-1|TRBJ1-2
TGCGCCAGCAGCGAAGGACAGGGGAATAAGGGCTACACCTTC
CASSEGQGNKGYTF
>-|-|TRBV3-1|TRBJ2-1
TGTGCCAGCAGCCAAGGGGGACTCTACGATGAGCAGTTCTTC
CASSQGGLYDEQFF
>many|TRBD2|TRBV15|TRBJ2-1
TGTGCCACCAGCCCCGTGCGGGAGGGCCTGAACAATGAGCAGTTCTTC
CATSPVREGLNNEQFF
>few|TRBD2|TRBV28|TRBJ2-7
TGTGCCAGCAGCCGCGGACTAGATTACGAGCAGTACTTC
CASSRGLDYEQYF
>-|-|TRBV14|TRBJ1-3
TGTGCCAGCAGCCGAGTTCGCACTGGAAACACCATATATTTT
CASSRVRTGNTIYF
>many|TRBD1|TRBV7-2|TRBJ1-5
TGTGCCAGCAGTTCCGACAGGGATCAGCCCCAGCATTTT
CASSSDRDQPQHF
>-|-|TRBV18|TRBJ1-6
TGTGCTAGCTCACCCTCAACGAGCTCCTATAATTCACCCCCCCACTTT
CASSPSTSSYNSPPHF
>many|-|TRBV24-1|TRBJ2-1
TGTGCCACCTACGACAATAATGAGCAGTTCTTC
CATYDNNEQFF
>many|-|TRBV27|TRBJ1-6
TGTGCCAGCAGTTTGGTGGAGGGGAATTCACCCCTCCACTTT
CASSLVEGNSPLHF
>many|-|TRBV5-6|TRBJ1-2
TGTGCCAGCAGCTTGGACAGGCTCTATGGCTACACCTTC
CASSLDRLYGYTF
>few|-|TRBV28|TRBJ1-3
TGTGCCAGCAGTTTCAGTCTTCCAGGAGGAAACACCATATATTTT
CASSFSLPGGNTIYF
>many|-|TRBV20-1|TRBJ1-5
TGCAGTGCTACGCCGACAGTTAATCAGCCCCAGCATTTT
CSATPTVNQPQHF
>many|-|TRBV20-1|TRBJ2-7
TGCAGTGCTGCCGGAGGCTACGAGCAGTACTTC
CSAAGGYEQYF
>many|-|TRBV4-2|TRBJ2-7
TGTGCCAGCAGCCAAGCGTCGGGAGCCTACGAGCAGTACTTC
CASSQASGAYEQYF
>many|-|TRBV20-1|TRBJ2-5
TGCAGTGCTAGGTTGCAGAACAGATTCCAAGAGACCCAGTACTTC
CSARLQNRFQETQYF
>-|-|TRBV29-1|TRBJ1-1
TGCAGCGCCGTTTGGGGCAGGGGAGCTTTCTTT
CSAVWGRGAFF
>many|-|TRBV4-2|TRBJ1-2
TGTGCCAGCAGCCAAGTCGCCACGGGGGTGGGTGGCTACACCTTC
CASSQVATGVGGYTF